These T cell receptor beta chains were read from a single sample in a study of cytomegalovirus exposure and HLA in healthy donors. Clones were sequenced by immunoSEQ multiplex PCR, and TCRdb holds only the in-frame ones, with some missing. The sample includes some 91,000 clones, roughly 80% of them seen just once. The sample was PBMCs. All receptors come from a man between 40 and 49 years old in good health and CMV-seronegative. Each CDR3 is given with its conserved first and last residue. D genes are given only for firm matches. Expanded clones are given a class, and other clones once, few, many or no size at all.

v_call	d_call	j_call	clone_size	cdr3_aa	cdr3_nt
TRBV7-6	TRBD2	TRBJ2-2	-	CASSFLTSGRPGNTGELFF	TGTGCCAGCAGCTTCCTGACTAGCGGGAGGCCGGGGAACACCGGGGAGCTGTTTTTT
TRBV2	-	TRBJ1-3	-	CASSEIRGRTTGNTIYF	TGTGCCAGCAGTGAAATCCGGGGTCGAACCACTGGAAACACCATATATTTT
TRBV6-5	-	TRBJ2-1	few	CASSLTNAVYNEQFF	TGTGCCAGCAGCCTCACAAACGCGGTGTACAATGAGCAGTTCTTC
TRBV28	-	TRBJ2-2	-	CASTLGALGTGELFF	TGTGCCAGCACCCTAGGAGCTCTTGGAACCGGGGAGCTGTTTTTT
TRBV21-1	-	TRBJ2-3	-	CASNRDRETSGFGDTQYF	TGTGCCAGTAACCGGGACAGGGAGACTAGCGGGTTCGGAGATACGCAGTATTTT
TRBV28	-	TRBJ1-5	-	CASTLRGGPPNQPQHF	TGTGCCAGCACCCTTAGGGGGGGACCCCCTAATCAGCCCCAGCATTTT
TRBV13	TRBD2	TRBJ2-7	-	CASSPRTSGISGEQYF	TGTGCCAGCAGCCCTCGGACTAGCGGCATATCGGGCGAGCAGTACTTC
TRBV27	-	TRBJ2-7	once	CASSFRQGNHEQYF	TGTGCCAGCAGTTTTCGTCAGGGCAATCACGAGCAGTACTTC
TRBV2	-	TRBJ2-7	-	CASRGTVYEQYF	TGTGCCAGCAGGGGGACTGTTTACGAGCAGTACTTC
TRBV5-1	TRBD2	TRBJ2-2	few	CASSLQLAGGPAGELFF	TGCGCCAGCAGCTTGCAGCTAGCGGGAGGCCCGGCCGGGGAGCTGTTTTTT
TRBV6-1	-	TRBJ2-2	-	CASSERGWIAGELFF	TGTGCCAGCAGTGAACGGGGTTGGATCGCCGGGGAGCTGTTTTTT
TRBV6-1	TRBD2	TRBJ2-7	-	CASREGGISYEQYF	TGTGCCAGCCGGGAGGGAGGAATATCCTACGAGCAGTACTTC
TRBV9	-	TRBJ2-2	once	CASSVEVTGELFF	TGTGCCAGCAGCGTAGAGGTGACAGGGGAGCTGTTTTTT
TRBV2	-	TRBJ1-6	few	CASRLGGSNSPLHF	TGTGCCAGCAGGCTTGGGGGGAGCAATTCACCCCTCCACTTT
TRBV7-9	-	TRBJ1-1	-	CASSLVMGPGTEAFF	TGTGCCAGCAGCTTAGTGATGGGCCCTGGCACTGAAGCTTTCTTT
TRBV5-4	TRBD1	TRBJ1-2	-	CASRDGQGAGYTF	TGTGCCAGCAGAGACGGACAGGGCGCTGGCTACACCTTC
TRBV6-5	-	TRBJ1-1	once	CASFGARMNTEAFF	TGTGCCAGCTTTGGTGCGCGTATGAACACTGAAGCTTTCTTT